The present T cell receptor beta chain was sequenced within a study of blood T cell repertoires in COVID-19. Assay: immunoSEQ multiplex PCR; the TCRdb copy retains only in-frame clones and omits some. The sample lists hundreds of thousands of clones, approximately 89% seen once, with roughly 2% in the top ten. Trimming pared 2 bases from V and 5 bases from J, leaving 11 bases between. Germline V CDR1 and CDR2: SGDLS, YYNGEE. The CDR3 consists of 14 residues. The chain carries TRBV9 and TRBJ2-1, with a possible D match to TRBD1 (5 bases). The TCR was taken from a woman aged 55-69 years with COVID-19, enrolled during active disease. The specimen sequenced was peripheral blood. The CDR3, as DNA: TGTGCCAGCAGCGTCCTGCAGGGTAACAATGAGCAGTTCTTC. Protein sequence: CASSVLQGNNEQFF.